Ten or more counts support the clone carrying this TCR beta chain. The antigen is undetermined. The sample comes from a study of T-cell memory formation after mild COVID-19. Study-wide results and caveats: Clones contracting day 15 to 85 were balanced CD4/CD8; later expanders leaned CD4+.

TCRdb used MiXCR to reprocess the 5' RACE reads, holding one entry per CDR3 protein. Among some 260,000 distinct CDR3 sequences listed, about 15% were seen once. Sequencing was performed on PBMCs or a T cell subset sorted from them (not recorded which). The clonotype originates from a man between 18 and 29 years old who had mild COVID-19 (a few samples of this study predate the infection). Cell type and time point are not known.

The CDR3 DNA reads TGCGCCAGCAGCTTTCCTAGCGGCACAGATACGCAGTATTTT. The encoded protein is CASSFPSGTDTQYF. The genes are TRBV5-1 and TRBJ2-3, with D possibly matching TRBD2 (6 bases). The V gene lost 2 bases and the J gene lost 1 base, with 8 bases spanning the gap. Per the germline V gene, CDR1 is SGHRS and CDR2 is YFSETQ. The CDR3 length is 14 residues. The variable domain in full, with the rest retrieved from reference TRBV5-1 and TRBJ2-3, is KAGVTQTPRYLIKTRGQQVTLSCSPISGHRSVSWYQQTPGQGLQFLFEYFSETQRNKGNFPGRFSGRQFSNSRSEMNVSTLELGDSALYLCASSFPSGTDTQYFGPGTRLTVL.